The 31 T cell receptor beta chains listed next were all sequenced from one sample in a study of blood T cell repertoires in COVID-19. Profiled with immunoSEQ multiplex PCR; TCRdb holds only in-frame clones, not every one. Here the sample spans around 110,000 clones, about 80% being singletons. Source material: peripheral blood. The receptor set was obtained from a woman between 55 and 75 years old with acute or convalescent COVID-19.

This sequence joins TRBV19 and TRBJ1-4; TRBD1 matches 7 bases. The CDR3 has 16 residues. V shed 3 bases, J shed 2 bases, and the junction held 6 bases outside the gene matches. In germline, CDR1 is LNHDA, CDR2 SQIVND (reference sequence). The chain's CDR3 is CASSMVRGQTNEKLFF. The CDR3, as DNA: TGTGCCAGTAGTATGGTGAGGGGGCAGACTAATGAAAAACTGTTTTTT.

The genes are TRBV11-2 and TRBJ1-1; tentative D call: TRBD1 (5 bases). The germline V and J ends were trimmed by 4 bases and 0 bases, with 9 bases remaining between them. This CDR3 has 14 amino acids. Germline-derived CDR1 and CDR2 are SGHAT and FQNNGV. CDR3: CASSYGAMNTEAFF. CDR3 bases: TGTGCCAGCAGCTATGGGGCTATGAACACTGAAGCTTTCTTT.

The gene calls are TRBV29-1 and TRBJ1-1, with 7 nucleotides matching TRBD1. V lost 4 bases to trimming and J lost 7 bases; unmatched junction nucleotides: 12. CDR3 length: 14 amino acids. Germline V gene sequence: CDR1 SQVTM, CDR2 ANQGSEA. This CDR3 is CSVGGRGQILEAFF. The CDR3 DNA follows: TGCAGCGTTGGGGGTCGGGGACAGATACTTGAAGCTTTCTTT.

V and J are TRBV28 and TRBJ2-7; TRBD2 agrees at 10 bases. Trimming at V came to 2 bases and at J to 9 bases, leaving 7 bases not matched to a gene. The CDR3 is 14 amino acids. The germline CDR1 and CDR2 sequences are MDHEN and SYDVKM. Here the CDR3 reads CASSLTSSGRWQYF. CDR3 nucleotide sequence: TGTGCCAGCAGTTTAACATCTAGCGGGAGATGGCAGTACTTC.

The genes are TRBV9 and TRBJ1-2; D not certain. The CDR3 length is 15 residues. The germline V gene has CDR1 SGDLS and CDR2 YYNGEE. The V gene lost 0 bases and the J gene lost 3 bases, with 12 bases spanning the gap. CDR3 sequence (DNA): TGTGCCAGCAGCGTAGCTGAGGTAGGCTACTATGGCTACACCTTC. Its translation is CASSVAEVGYYGYTF. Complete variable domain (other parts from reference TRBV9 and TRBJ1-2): DSGVTQTPKHLITATGQRVTLRCSPRSGDLSVYWYQQSLDQGLQFLIQYYNGEERAKGNILERFSAQQFPDLHSELNLSSLELGDSALYFCASSVAEVGYYGYTFGSGTRLTVV.

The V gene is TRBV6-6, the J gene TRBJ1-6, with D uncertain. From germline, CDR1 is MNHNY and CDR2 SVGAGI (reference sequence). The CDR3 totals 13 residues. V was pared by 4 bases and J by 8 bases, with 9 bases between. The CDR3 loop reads CASSSLTDSPLHF. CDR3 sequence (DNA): TGTGCCAGCAGTTCCTTAACGGATTCACCCCTCCACTTT.

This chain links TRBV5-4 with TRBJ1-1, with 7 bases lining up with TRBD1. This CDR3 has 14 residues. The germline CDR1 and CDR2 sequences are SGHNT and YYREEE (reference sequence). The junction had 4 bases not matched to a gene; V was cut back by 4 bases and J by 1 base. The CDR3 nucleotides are TGTGCCAGCAGCACGGACAGGAGGAACACTGAAGCTTTCTTT. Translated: CASSTDRRNTEAFF.

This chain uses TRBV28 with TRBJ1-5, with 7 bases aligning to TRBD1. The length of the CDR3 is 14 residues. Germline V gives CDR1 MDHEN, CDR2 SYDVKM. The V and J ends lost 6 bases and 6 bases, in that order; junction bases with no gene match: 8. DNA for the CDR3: TGTGCCAGCAGGCTTCCTACAGGGGTTCAGCCCCAGCATTTT. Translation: CASRLPTGVQPQHF.

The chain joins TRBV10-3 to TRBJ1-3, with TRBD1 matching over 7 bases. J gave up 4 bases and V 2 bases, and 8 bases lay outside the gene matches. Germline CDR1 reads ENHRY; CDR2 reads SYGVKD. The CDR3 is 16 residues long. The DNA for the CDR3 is TGTGCCATCAGTGAGCTACAGGGGCTCTCCGGAAACACCATATATTTT. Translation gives CAISELQGLSGNTIYF.

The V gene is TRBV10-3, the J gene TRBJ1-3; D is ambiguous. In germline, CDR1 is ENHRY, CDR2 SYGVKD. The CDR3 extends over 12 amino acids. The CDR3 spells CVTLSSGNTIYF. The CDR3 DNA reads TGTGTCACCCTAAGCTCTGGAAACACCATATATTTT.

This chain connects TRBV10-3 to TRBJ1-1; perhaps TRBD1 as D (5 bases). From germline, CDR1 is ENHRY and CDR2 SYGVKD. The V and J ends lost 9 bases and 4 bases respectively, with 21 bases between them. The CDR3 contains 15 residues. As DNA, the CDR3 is TGTGCCATAAACGAGGTCCAGGGTCGGGTCACTGAAGCTTTCTTT. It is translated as CAINEVQGRVTEAFF.

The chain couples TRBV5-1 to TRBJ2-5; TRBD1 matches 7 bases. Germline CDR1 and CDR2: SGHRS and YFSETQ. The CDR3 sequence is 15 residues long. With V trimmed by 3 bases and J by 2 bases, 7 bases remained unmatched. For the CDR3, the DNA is TGCGCCAGCAGCTACTTGACAGGGACACAAGAGACCCAGTACTTC. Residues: CASSYLTGTQETQYF.

In DNA, the CDR3 is TGTGCCAGCAGTAGAAGCGGCGTTGGGTTGGATACGCAGTATTTT. It translates to CASSRSGVGLDTQYF. The chain has TRBV2 and TRBJ2-3, with D possibly matching TRBD2 (5 bases). The CDR3 has 15 residues. Germline values: CDR1 SNHLY, CDR2 FYNNEI. The V gene lost 5 bases and the J gene lost 6 bases, with 18 bases spanning the gap.

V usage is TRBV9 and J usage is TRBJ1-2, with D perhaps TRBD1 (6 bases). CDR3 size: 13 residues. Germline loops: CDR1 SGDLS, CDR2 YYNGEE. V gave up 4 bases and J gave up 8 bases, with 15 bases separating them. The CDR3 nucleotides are TGTGCCAGCAGCTCCGACAGGTGGGACGGCTACACCTTC. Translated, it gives CASSSDRWDGYTF.

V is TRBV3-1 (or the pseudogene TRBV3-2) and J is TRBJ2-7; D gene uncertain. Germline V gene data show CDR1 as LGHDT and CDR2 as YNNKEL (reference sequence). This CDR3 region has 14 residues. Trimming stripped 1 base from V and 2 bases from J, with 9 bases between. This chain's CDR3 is CASSQVDAAYEQYF. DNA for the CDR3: TGTGCCAGCAGCCAAGTTGACGCGGCCTACGAGCAGTACTTC.

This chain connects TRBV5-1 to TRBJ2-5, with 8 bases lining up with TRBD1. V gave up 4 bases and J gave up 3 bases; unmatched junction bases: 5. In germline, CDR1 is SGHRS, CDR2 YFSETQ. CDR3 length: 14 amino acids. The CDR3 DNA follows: TGCGCCAGCAGCCCGATGGACAGGGAAGAGACCCAGTACTTC. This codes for CASSPMDREETQYF.

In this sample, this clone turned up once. CDR3 bases: TGTGCCAGCAGTTACGACAGGGGGAGCTCCTACGAGCAGTACTTC. Amino acid sequence: CASSYDRGSSYEQYF. J is TRBJ2-7 and V is TRBV6-5, with 9 bases matching TRBD1. The CDR3 loop spans 15 amino acids. Germline-derived CDR1 and CDR2 are MNHEY and SVGAGI. Germline trimming cut 2 bases from V and 0 bases from J; bases unmatched to any gene: 2.

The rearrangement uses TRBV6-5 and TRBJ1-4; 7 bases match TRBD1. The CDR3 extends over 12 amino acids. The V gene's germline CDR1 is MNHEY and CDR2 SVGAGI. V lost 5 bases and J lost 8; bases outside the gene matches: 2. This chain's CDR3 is CASSRTGEKLFF. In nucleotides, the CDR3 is TGTGCCAGCAGTAGGACAGGCGAAAAACTGTTTTTT.

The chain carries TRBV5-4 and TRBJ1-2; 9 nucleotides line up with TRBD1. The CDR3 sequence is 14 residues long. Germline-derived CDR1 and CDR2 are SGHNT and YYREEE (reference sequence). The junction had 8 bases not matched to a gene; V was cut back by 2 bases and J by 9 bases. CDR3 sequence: CASSFSGTGWRYTF. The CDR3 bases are TGTGCCAGCAGCTTCTCCGGGACAGGGTGGCGCTACACCTTC.

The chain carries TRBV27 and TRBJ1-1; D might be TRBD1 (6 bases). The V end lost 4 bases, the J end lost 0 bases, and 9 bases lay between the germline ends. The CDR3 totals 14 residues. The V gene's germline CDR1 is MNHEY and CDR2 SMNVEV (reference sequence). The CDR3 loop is CASSWGGLNTEAFF. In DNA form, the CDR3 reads TGTGCCAGCAGTTGGGGGGGGCTGAACACTGAAGCTTTCTTT.

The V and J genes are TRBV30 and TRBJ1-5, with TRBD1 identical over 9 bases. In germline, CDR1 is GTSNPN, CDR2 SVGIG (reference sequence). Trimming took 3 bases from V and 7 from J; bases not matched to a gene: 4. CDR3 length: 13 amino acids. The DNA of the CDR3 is TGTGCCTGGAGCCGGGACAGGGACCAGCCCCAGCATTTT. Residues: CAWSRDRDQPQHF.

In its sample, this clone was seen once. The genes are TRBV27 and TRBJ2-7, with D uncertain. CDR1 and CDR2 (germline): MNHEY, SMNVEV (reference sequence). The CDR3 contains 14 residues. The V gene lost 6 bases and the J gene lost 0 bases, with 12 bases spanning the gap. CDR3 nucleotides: TGTGCCAGCAGCCTTGACACCCGCTCCTACGAGCAGTACTTC. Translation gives CASSLDTRSYEQYF.

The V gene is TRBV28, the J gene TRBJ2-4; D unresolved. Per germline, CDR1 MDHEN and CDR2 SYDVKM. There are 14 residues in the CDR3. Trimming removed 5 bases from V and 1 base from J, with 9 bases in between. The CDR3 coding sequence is TGTGCCAGCAGTCCTGTATCGGCCAAAAACATTCAGTACTTC. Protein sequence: CASSPVSAKNIQYF.

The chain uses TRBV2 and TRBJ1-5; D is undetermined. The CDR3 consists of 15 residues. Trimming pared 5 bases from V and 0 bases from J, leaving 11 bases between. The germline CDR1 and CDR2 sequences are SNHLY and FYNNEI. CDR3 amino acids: CASSLTHNSNQPQHF. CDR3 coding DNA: TGTGCCAGCAGTTTAACTCATAATAGCAATCAGCCCCAGCATTTT.

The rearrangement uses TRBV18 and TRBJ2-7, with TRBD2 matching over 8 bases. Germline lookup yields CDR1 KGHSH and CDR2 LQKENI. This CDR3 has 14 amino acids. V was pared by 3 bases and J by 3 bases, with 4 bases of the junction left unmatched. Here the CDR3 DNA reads TGTGCCAGCTCACCGGCGGGAGGCGACTACGAGCAGTACTTC. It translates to CASSPAGGDYEQYF.

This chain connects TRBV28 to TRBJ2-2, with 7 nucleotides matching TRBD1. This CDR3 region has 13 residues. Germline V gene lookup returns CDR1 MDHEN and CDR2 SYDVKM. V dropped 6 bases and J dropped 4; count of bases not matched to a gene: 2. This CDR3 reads CASRTGVTGELFF. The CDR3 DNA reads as TGTGCCAGCAGAACAGGGGTCACCGGGGAGCTGTTTTTT.

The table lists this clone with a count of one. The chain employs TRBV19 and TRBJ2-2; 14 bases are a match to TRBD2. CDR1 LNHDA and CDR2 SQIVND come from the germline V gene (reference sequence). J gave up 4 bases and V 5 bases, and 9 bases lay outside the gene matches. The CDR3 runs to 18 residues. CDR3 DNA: TGTGCCAGTAGTGTTCGACTAGCGGGAGGGCTGGGCACCGGGGAGCTGTTTTTT. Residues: CASSVRLAGGLGTGELFF.

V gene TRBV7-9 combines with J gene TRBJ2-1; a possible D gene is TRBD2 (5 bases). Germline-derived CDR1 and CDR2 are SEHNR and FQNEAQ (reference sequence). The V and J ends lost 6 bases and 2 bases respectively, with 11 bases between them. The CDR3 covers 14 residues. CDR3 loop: CASRRDGAYNEQFF. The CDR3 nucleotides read TGTGCCAGCAGGCGAGACGGGGCCTACAATGAGCAGTTCTTC.

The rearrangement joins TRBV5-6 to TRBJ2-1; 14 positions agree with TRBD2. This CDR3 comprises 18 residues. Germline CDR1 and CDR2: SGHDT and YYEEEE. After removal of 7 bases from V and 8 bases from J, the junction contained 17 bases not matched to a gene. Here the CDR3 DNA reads TGTGCCAGCCGGGATGGGCGAGGACTAGCGGGGGGTTTCCATGAGCAGTTCTTC. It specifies CASRDGRGLAGGFHEQFF.

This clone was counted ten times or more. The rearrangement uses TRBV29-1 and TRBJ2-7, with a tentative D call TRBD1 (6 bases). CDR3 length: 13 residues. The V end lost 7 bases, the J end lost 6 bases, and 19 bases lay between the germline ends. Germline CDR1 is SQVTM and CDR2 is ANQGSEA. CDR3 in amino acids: CSASTGLWTEQYF. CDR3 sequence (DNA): TGCAGCGCTTCGACAGGACTCTGGACCGAGCAGTACTTC.

For the CDR3, the DNA is TGTGCCAGCAGCTATCTTGACGGCGGCTCGGGAAGCTACACCTTC. It specifies CASSYLDGGSGSYTF. The rearrangement links TRBV7-9 to TRBJ1-2; D uncertain. CDR3 size: 15 residues. The germline gives CDR1 SEHNR, CDR2 FQNEAQ (reference sequence). The V end lost 4 bases, the J end lost 9 bases, and 21 bases lay between the germline ends.